The clone carrying this T cell receptor (beta chain) has just a few counts. Its antigen remains unidentified. The CDR3 loop spans 13 amino acids. V was clipped by 4 bases and J by 4 bases, with 11 bases between them. In germline, CDR1 is SGHDN, CDR2 FVKESK. Documented treatment: roughly ten-day PBMC culture with coronavirus spike peptide pools or control peptides (ViraFEST assay). The study sequenced cultured CD4+ T cell DNA using the Oncomine TCR Beta short-read assay. TCRdb re-called the PCR reads with MiXCR, one entry per CDR3 protein. The table has 9,900 or so distinct CDR3 sequences, roughly 56% seen once. The data are from a study of vaccination and CD4 T cells after COVID-19.

The sequence derives from a human donor who had recovered from COVID-19. V usage is TRBV14 and J usage is TRBJ2-7; D is perhaps TRBD1 (6 bases). Sample: CD4+ T cells from blood, cultured in vitro. This chain's CDR3 is CASSRDTEYEQYF. Here the CDR3 DNA reads TGTGCCAGCAGCCGGGACACAGAGTACGAGCAGTACTTC.